This is a list of T cell receptor beta chains from one sample in a study of cytomegalovirus exposure and HLA in healthy donors. Measured with immunoSEQ multiplex PCR; TCRdb has only the in-frame clones, and not every one. Of 130,000 or so clones in the sample, about 70% were seen once. The sequencing input was PBMCs. The receptors were sampled from a woman in her thirties or forties in good health and CMV-seronegative. Both conserved end residues are part of each CDR3. A D gene is named only where the DNA matches it firmly. A row's size may be missing; if present it is once, few, many or a size class.

>TRBJ2-7|TRBD1|-|TRBV5-4
CASSVGTGAYEQYF
TGTGCCAGCAGCGTCGGGACAGGCGCCTACGAGCAGTACTTC
>TRBJ1-3|-|few|TRBV30
CAWNPRGSGNTIYF
TGTGCCTGGAATCCTAGGGGTTCTGGAAACACCATATATTTT
>TRBJ1-2|TRBD1|-|TRBV19
CASSRGTGYGYTF
TGTGCCAGTAGCCGAGGGACAGGATATGGCTACACCTTC
>TRBJ1-5|-|few|TRBV28
CASSARQQPQHF
TGTGCCAGCAGCGCGAGACAACAGCCCCAGCATTTT
>TRBJ2-7|-|once|TRBV5-4
CASSAAPGFSSYEQYF
TGTGCCAGCAGCGCAGCTCCGGGGTTCAGCTCCTACGAGCAGTACTTC
>TRBJ1-1|TRBD1|-|TRBV7-9
CASSLSTGANTEAFF
TGTGCCAGCAGCCTATCGACAGGGGCGAACACTGAAGCTTTCTTT
>TRBJ2-7|-|-|TRBV7-9
CSSSLSTYEQYF
TGTTCCAGCAGCCTTAGTACCTACGAGCAGTACTTC
>TRBJ1-6|TRBD1|-|TRBV2
CASSELPGQGNSPLHF
TGTGCCAGCAGTGAATTACCGGGACAGGGTAATTCACCCCTCCACTTT
>TRBJ1-1|TRBD1|few|TRBV5-6
CASSFKGQMNTEAFF
TGTGCCAGCAGCTTTAAGGGACAGATGAACACTGAAGCTTTCTTT
>TRBJ2-5|-|few|TRBV29-1
CSVPRGETQYF
TGCAGCGTCCCTCGGGGAGAGACCCAGTACTTC
>TRBJ1-1|-|-|TRBV19
CASSSQGSTEAFF
TGTGCCAGTAGTAGCCAGGGAAGTACTGAAGCTTTCTTT
>TRBJ1-2|TRBD1|many|TRBV10-3
CAISETGDGYTF
TGTGCCATCAGTGAGACAGGGGATGGCTACACCTTC
>TRBJ1-1|TRBD1|-|TRBV19
CASSSTGANTEAFF
TGTGCCAGTAGTAGTACAGGGGCGAACACTGAAGCTTTCTTT
>TRBJ2-3|TRBD2|-|TRBV7-9
CASSFKAGVSTDTQYF
TGTGCCAGCAGTTTTAAGGCGGGGGTTAGCACAGATACGCAGTATTTT
>TRBJ2-7|-|few|TRBV19
CASSNGVTYEQYF
TGTGCCAGTAGTAACGGGGTAACCTACGAGCAGTACTTC
>TRBJ2-3|TRBD2|-|TRBV27
CASSSGLDTDTQYF
TGTGCCAGCAGTTCCGGACTAGACACGGATACGCAGTATTTT
>TRBJ1-1|-|-|TRBV6-1
CASSLLGTEAFF
TGTGCCAGCAGCCTTCTAGGCACTGAAGCTTTCTTT
>TRBJ2-7|-|-|TRBV6-1
CASSEGFGVEQYF
TGTGCCAGCAGTGAAGGATTCGGGGTCGAGCAGTACTTC
>TRBJ2-2|TRBD2|-|TRBV6-1
CASSAAVGTSGGAAGELFF
TGTGCCAGCAGTGCCGCAGTTGGGACTAGCGGGGGGGCCGCCGGGGAGCTGTTTTTT
>TRBJ2-3|-|-|TRBV10-2
CASSERNGGTDTQYF
TGCGCCAGCAGTGAGCGCAACGGGGGCACAGATACGCAGTATTTT
>TRBJ1-4|-|-|TRBV25-1
CASSEFASGKLFF
TGTGCCAGCAGTGAATTTGCATCCGGAAAACTGTTTTTT
>TRBJ1-2|-|-|TRBV28
CASSLGTVIYGYTF
TGTGCCAGCAGTTTGGGGACTGTAATCTATGGCTACACCTTC
>TRBJ1-1|-|-|TRBV18
CASSPSSQGSTEAFF
TGTGCCAGCTCACCAAGTTCTCAGGGGAGCACTGAAGCTTTCTTT
>TRBJ2-5|-|-|TRBV7-3
CASSLNGGDMGTQYF
TGTGCCAGCAGCTTAAATGGAGGGGATATGGGGACCCAGTACTTC
>TRBJ2-7|TRBD2|few|TRBV7-2
CASSLALGGGGEQYF
TGTGCCAGCAGCTTAGCGCTCGGCGGGGGGGGCGAGCAGTACTTC
>TRBJ2-3|-|-|TRBV10-1
CASSESIGGKDTQYF
TGCGCCAGCAGTGAGTCTATAGGCGGAAAAGATACGCAGTATTTT
>TRBJ2-1|TRBD2|-|TRBV7-3
CASSLRGLAGTNEQFF
TGTGCCAGCAGCTTAAGGGGACTAGCGGGAACCAATGAGCAGTTCTTC
>TRBJ1-1|-|-|TRBV18
CASSSGDSGTEAFF
TGTGCCAGCTCGTCCGGGGATTCAGGCACTGAAGCTTTCTTT
>TRBJ2-1|-|few|TRBV5-8
CASSLFGWNEQFF
TGTGCCAGCAGCTTGTTCGGGTGGAATGAGCAGTTCTTC
>TRBJ1-2|-|-|TRBV2
CASSDRGFSYGYTF
TGTGCCAGCAGTGACCGGGGGTTCAGCTATGGCTACACCTTC
>TRBJ1-5|-|-|TRBV19
CASSRGRGDQPQHF
TGTGCCAGTAGTAGAGGGAGGGGGGATCAGCCCCAGCATTTT
>TRBJ2-2|TRBD1|-|TRBV7-2
CASSPRTGGTGELFF
TGTGCCAGCAGCCCCCGGACAGGGGGCACCGGGGAGCTGTTTTTT
>TRBJ2-1|TRBD1|-|TRBV7-9
CASSKQGSFYNEQFF
TGTGCCAGCAGCAAACAGGGGTCCTTCTACAATGAGCAGTTCTTC